One and the same sample provided the 5 T cell receptor beta chains below, sequenced in a study of regulatory T cells in long-lasting Graves disease. CDR3 regions were amplified by Arm-PCR using iRepertoire HTBI primers to build TCR beta libraries. TCRdb itself ran the multiplex PCR reads through MiXCR, one entry per CDR3 protein. The sample records 700,000 or so distinct CDR3 sequences, around 30% being singletons. Time point meaning: persistent/refractory GD, antithyroid drugs over 5 years with positive TRAb. PBMC-derived RNA was used for the TCR library. The material was peripheral blood mononuclear cells (PBMCs), obtained when the disease was refractory, from a patient treated with antithyroid drugs. The receptors shown here come from a female donor with Graves disease.

The CDR3 loop reads CSELPTAFHTEAFF. As DNA, the CDR3 is TGCAGTGAGCTCCCGACAGCTTTCCACACTGAAGCTTTCTTT. The chain uses TRBV20-1 and TRBJ1-1, with D possibly TRBD1 on 5 matching bases. CDR3 length: 14 amino acids. The V gene's germline CDR1 is DFQATT and CDR2 SNEGSKA (reference sequence). The V end lost 7 bases, the J end lost 3 bases, and 18 bases lay between the germline ends.

V gene TRBV27 combines with J gene TRBJ2-2, with D perhaps TRBD2 (5 bases). Looked up from germline, CDR1 is MNHEY and CDR2 is SMNVEV (reference sequence). The CDR3 consists of 16 residues. The germline V and J ends were trimmed by 4 bases and 7 bases, with 19 bases remaining between them. CDR3 loop: CASSSNNEGLVGELFF. In DNA, the CDR3 is TGTGCCAGCAGTTCAAACAATGAGGGTCTGGTCGGGGAGCTGTTTTTT.

This clonotype was found a few times. This chain joins TRBV19 and TRBJ2-5, with D unclear. CDR1 and CDR2 (germline): LNHDA, SQIVND (reference sequence). The ends were cut back, 2 bases at V and 0 bases at J, with 4 bases in the middle. CDR3 length equals 13 residues. The CDR3 nucleotides are TGTGCCAGTAGTATACTGAACCAAGAGACCCAGTACTTC. Amino acids: CASSILNQETQYF.

The V gene is TRBV6-5, the J gene TRBJ1-2; no firm D call. V dropped 4 bases and J dropped 0 bases, with 6 bases sitting between them. CDR1 and CDR2 from the germline V gene are MNHEY and SVGAGI. The CDR3 length is 13 residues. The CDR3 loop is CASSWVSNYGYTF. CDR3 in DNA: TGTGCCAGCAGTTGGGTCTCTAACTATGGCTACACCTTC.

This clonotype was seen a handful of times. The chain carries TRBV6-2 or TRBV6-3 and TRBJ2-7, with D possibly matching TRBD2 (6 bases). This CDR3 region has 16 residues. Trimming removed 0 bases from V and 3 bases from J, with 15 bases in between. In germline, CDR1 is MNHEY, CDR2 SVGEGT. The CDR3 DNA reads TGTGCCAGCAGTTACTCGAACGCTAACGGGAGCTACGAGCAGTACTTC. It encodes CASSYSNANGSYEQYF.